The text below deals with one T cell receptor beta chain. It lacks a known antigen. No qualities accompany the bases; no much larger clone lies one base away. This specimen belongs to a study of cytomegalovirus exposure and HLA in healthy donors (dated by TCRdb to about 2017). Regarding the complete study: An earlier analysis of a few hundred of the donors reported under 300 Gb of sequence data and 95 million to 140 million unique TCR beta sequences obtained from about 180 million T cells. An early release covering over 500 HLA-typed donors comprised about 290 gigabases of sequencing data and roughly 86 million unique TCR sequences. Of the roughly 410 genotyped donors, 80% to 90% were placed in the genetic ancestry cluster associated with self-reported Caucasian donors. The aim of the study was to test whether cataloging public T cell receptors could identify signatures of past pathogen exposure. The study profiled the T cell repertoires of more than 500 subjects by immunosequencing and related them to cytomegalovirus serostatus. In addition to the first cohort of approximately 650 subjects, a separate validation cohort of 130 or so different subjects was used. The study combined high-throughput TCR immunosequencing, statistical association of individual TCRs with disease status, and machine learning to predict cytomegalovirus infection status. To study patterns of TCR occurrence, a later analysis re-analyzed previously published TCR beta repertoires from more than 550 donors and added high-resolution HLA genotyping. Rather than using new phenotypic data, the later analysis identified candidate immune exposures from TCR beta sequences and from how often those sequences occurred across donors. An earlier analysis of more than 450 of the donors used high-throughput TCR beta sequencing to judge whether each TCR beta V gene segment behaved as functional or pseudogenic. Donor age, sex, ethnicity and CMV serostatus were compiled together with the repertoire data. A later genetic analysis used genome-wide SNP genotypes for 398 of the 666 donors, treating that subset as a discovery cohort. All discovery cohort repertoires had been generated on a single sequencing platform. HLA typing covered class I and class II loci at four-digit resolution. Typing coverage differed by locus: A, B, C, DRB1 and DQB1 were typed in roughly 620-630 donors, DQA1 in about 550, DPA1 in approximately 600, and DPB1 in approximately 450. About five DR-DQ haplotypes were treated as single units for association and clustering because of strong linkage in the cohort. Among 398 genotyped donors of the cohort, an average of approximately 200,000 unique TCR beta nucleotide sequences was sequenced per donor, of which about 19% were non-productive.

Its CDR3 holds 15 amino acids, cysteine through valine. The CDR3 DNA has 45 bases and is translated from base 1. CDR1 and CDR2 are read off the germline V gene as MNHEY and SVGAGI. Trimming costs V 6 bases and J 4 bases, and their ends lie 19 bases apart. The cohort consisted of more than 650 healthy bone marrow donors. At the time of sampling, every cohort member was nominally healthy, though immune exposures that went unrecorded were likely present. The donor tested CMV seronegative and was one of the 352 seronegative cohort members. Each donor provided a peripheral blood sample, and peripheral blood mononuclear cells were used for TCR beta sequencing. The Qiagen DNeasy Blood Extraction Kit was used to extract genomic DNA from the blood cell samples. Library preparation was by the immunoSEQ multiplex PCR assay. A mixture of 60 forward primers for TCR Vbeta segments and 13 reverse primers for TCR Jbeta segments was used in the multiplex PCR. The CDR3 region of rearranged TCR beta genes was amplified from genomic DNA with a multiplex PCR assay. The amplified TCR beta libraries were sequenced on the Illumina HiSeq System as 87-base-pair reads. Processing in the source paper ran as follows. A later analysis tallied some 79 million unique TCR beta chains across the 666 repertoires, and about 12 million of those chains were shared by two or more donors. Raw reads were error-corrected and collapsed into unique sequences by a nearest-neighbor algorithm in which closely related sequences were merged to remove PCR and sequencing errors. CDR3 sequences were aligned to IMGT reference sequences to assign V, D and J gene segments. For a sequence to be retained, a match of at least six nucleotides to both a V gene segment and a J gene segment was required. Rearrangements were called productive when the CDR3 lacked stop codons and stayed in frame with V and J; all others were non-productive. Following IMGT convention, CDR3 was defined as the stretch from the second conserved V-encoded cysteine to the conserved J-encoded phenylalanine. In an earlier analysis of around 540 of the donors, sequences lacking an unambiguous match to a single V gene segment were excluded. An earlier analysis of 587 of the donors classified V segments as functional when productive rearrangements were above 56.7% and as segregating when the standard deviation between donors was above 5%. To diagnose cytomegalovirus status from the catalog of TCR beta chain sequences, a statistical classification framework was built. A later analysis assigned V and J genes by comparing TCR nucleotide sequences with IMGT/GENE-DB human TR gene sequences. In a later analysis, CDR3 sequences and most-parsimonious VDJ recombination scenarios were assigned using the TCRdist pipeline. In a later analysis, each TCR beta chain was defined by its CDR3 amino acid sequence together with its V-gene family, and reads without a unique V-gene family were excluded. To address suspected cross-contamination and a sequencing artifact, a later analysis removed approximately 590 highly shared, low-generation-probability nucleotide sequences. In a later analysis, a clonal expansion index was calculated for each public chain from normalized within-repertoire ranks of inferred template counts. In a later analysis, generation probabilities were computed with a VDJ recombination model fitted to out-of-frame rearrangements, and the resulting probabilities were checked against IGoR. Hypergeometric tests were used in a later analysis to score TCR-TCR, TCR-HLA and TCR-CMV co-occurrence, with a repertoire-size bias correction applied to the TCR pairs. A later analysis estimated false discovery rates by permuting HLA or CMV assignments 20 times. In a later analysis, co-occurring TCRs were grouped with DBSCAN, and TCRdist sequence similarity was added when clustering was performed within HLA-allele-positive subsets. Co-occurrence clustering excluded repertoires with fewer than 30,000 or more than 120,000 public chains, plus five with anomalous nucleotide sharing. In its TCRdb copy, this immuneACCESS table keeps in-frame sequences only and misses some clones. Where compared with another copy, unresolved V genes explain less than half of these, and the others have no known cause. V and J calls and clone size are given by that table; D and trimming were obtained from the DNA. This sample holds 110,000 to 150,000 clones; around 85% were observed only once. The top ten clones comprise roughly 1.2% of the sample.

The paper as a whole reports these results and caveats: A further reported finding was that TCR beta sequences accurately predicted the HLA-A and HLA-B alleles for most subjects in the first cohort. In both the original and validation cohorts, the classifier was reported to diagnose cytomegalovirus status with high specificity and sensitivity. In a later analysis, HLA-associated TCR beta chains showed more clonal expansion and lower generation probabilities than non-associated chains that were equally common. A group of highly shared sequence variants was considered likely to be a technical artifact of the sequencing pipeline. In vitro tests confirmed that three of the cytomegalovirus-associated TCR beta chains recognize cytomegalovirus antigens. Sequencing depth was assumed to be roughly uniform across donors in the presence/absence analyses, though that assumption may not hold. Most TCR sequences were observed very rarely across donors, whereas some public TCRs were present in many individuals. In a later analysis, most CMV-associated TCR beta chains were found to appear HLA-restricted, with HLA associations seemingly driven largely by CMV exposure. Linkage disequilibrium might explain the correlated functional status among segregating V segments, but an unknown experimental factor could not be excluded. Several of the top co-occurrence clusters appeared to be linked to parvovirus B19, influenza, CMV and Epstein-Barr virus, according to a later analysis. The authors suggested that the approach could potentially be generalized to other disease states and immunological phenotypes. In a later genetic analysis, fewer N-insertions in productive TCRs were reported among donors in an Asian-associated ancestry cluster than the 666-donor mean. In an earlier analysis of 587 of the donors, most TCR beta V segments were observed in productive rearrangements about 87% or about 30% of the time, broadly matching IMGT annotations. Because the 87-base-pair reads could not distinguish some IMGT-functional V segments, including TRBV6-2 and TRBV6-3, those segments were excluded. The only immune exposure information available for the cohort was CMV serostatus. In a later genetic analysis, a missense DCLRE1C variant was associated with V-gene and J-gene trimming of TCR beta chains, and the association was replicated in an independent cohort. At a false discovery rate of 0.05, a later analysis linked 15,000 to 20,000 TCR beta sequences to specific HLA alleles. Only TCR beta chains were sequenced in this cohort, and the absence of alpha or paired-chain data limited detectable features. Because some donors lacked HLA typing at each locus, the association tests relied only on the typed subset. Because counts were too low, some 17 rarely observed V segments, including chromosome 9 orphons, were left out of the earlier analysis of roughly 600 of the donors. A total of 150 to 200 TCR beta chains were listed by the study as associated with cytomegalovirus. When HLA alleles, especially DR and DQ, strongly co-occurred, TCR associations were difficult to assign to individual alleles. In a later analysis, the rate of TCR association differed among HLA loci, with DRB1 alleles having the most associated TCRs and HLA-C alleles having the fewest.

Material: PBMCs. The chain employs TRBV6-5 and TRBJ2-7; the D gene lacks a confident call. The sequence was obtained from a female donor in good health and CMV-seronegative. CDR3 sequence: CASSPVEFHTYEQYV. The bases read TGTGCCAGCAGCCCAGTGGAGTTTCACACTTACGAGCAGTACGTC.